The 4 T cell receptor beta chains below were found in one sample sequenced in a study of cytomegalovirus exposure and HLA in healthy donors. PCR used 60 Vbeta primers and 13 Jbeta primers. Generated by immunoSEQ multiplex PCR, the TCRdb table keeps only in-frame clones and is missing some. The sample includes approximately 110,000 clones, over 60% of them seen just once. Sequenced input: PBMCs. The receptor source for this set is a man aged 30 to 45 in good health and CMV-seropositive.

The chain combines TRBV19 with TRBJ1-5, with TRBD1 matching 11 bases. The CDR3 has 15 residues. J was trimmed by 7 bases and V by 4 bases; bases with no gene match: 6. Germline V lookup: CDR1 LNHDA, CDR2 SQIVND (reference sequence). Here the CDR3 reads CASSTGGQGGQPQHF. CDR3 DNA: TGTGCCAGTAGTACGGGGGGACAGGGGGGACAGCCCCAGCATTTT.

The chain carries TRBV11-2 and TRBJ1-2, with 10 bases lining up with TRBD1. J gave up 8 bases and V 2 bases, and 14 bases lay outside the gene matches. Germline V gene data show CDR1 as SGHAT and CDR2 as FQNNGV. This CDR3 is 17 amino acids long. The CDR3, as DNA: TGTGCCAGCAGCTTACTGGGGGGACGACAGGGGGCTGGCGGCTACACCTTC. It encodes CASSLLGGRQGAGGYTF.

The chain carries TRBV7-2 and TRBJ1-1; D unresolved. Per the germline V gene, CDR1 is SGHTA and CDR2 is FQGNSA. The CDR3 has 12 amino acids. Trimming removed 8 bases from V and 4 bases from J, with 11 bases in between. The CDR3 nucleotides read TGTGCCAGCGGCCCCACGGGCACTGAAGCTTTCTTT. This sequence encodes CASGPTGTEAFF. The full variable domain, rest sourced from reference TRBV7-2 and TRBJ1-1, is GAGVSQSPSNKVTEKGKDVELRCDPISGHTALYWYRQSLGQGLEFLIYFQGNSAPDKSGLPSDRFSAERTGGSVSTLTIQRTQQEDSAVYLCASGPTGTEAFFGQGTRLTVV.

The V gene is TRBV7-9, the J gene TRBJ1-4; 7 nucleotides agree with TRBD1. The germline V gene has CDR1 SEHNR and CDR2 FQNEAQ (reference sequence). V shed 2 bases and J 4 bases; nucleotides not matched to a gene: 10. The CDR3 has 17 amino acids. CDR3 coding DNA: TGTGCCAGCAGCTTACGAGGAGAGGGGGCGGGTAATGAAAAACTGTTTTTT. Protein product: CASSLRGEGAGNEKLFF.